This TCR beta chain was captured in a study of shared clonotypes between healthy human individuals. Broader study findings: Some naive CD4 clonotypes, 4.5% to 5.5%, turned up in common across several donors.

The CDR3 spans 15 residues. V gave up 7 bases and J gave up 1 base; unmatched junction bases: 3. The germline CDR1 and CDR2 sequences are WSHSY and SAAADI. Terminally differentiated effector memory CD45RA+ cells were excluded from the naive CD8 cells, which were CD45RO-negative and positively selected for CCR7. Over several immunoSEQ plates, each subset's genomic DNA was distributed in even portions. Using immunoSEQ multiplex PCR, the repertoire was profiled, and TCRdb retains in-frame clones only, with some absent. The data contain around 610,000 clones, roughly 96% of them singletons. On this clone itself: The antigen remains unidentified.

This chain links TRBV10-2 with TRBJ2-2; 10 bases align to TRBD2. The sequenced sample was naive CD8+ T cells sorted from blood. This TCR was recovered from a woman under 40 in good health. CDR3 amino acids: CASNRLAGNTGELFF. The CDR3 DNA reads TGCGCCAGCAACAGACTAGCGGGGAACACCGGGGAGCTGTTTTTT.